This T cell receptor beta chain was recorded in a study of human CD8 memory T cell subsets (TCRdb year 2020). Background on the whole study: To assess how stem-like (TSTEM), progenitor exhausted-like (TPEX) and effector memory CD8+ T cell subsets are clonally related, the TCRbeta repertoires of these three subsets were compared. Six donors each provided TSTEM, TPEX and effector memory subsets, and TCRbeta repertoires were obtained from all six. General study outcomes and caveats: Chao1 estimates suggested greater repertoire diversity in TSTEM than in TPEX subsets, potentially reflecting a broader range of specificities. Normalized Shannon-Wiener diversity was similarly high in the TSTEM and TPEX subsets, while the effector memory subsets were comparatively less diverse. Clonotypes were shared with effector memory cells by both stem-like subsets, but only minimal overlap was found between TSTEM and TPEX repertoires, suggesting distinct antigen spectra. Only TCRbeta chains were sequenced, and the repertoire comparisons were based on about six donors and tested using paired t-tests with Bonferroni correction.

CDR1 and CDR2, looked up from the germline V gene, are SQVTM and ANQGSEA. Counted from cysteine to phenylalanine, this CDR3 has 15 amino acids. No DNA was logged. Of note for this clonotype: The antigen this receptor binds is unknown.

A Human TCR Profiling Kit was used to prepare UMI-labeled 5' RACE TCRbeta libraries. Every TCRbeta library was prepared in parallel, with the same number of PCR cycles used for all of the libraries. Turning to the authors' computational methods: Between roughly 3,000 and 18,000 functional CDR3beta clonotypes were contained in each TCRbeta library. MIGEC 1.2.9 was used for UMI extraction and consensus assembly, with at least three reads per UMI being required. MiXCR 3.0.3 was used to extract the in-frame CDR3beta repertoires. After each sample was downsampled to 42,000 randomly selected UMIs, diversity metrics were computed in VDJtools 1.2.1. For each sample pair, the repertoire overlap metrics D, R and F2 were calculated in VDJtools using the top 3,000 clones. TCRdb reprocessed the reads and lists each CDR3 protein sequence as a single entry, with no DNA. TCRdb, not the authors, supplied the V and J calls. Per the sample table, the count is roughly 17,000 distinct CDR3 sequences. The ten largest clones add up to less than 5.5% of the sample.

Density gradient separation was used to isolate peripheral blood mononuclear cells from buffy coats of healthy donors. Negative magnetic separation using EasySep or MojoSort CD8+ T cell isolation kits was how the study enriched total CD8+ T cells. An RNeasy Mini Kit was used to extract total RNA from duplicate vials of about 150,000 sorted CD8+ T cells per subset. The PBMCs were used either fresh or after being cryopreserved in fetal bovine serum with about 9.3% DMSO. Fluorescence-activated cell sorting on a FACSAria III was used to sort CD8+ T cell subsets to purity. Sequencing used CD8+ T cells from PBMCs. The V gene is TRBV29-1 and the J gene is TRBJ2-4; the D call from TCRdb, TRBD2, cannot be confirmed without DNA. The TCR comes from a human donor in good health. The CDR3 sequence is CSVAGLLLAKNIQYF.